These T cell receptor beta chains were read from a single sample in a study of T-cell reconstitution after alpha-beta-depleted transplantation in children. TCRdb called the PCR reads again in MiXCR, with one record for every CDR3 protein. This table has just over 950,000 distinct CDR3 sequences, about 26% appearing once. This specimen consisted of PBMCs, mostly from graft donor cells, obtained 360 days after TCRalphabeta/CD19-depleted stem cell transplant. These receptors all stem from a boy under two years old who had a stem cell transplant for SCID, so the T cells may come from the graft donor. The CDR3 runs from the conserved cysteine through the conserved F or W. The order of the fields is V gene, clone size, J gene, D gene, CDR3 protein, CDR3 DNA. The D gene is left open where the match is weak. Rows give clone size only sometimes, using once, few, many, or a class for an expanded clone.

>TRBV6-2/TRBV6-3|NA|TRBJ2-3|TRBD2
CASSSPLTSGDTDTQYF
TGTGCCAGCAGTTCTCCCTTGACTAGCGGGGACACAGATACGCAGTATTTT
>TRBV2|few|TRBJ2-2|NA
CASSSTGRGTGELFF
TGTGCCAGCAGCTCTACAGGGAGAGGCACCGGGGAGCTGTTTTTT
>TRBV6-5|NA|TRBJ2-1|NA
CASSSLLTPFSYNEQFF
TGTGCCAGCAGTTCCCTTCTGACACCTTTCTCCTACAATGAGCAGTTCTTC
>TRBV30|NA|TRBJ2-1|NA
CAWNARGGRYNEQFF
TGTGCCTGGAACGCGCGAGGGGGTCGTTACAATGAGCAGTTCTTC
>TRBV5-1|NA|TRBJ2-3|NA
CASSLVGARRDLGTDTQYF
TGCGCCAGCAGCTTGGTGGGGGCGCGGAGAGACTTGGGCACAGATACGCAGTATTTT
>TRBV4-2|NA|TRBJ1-1|NA
CASSQEEGGWNPEAFF
TGTGCCAGCAGCCAAGAAGAAGGGGGGTGGAATCCAGAAGCTTTCTTT
>TRBV4-1|few|TRBJ2-7|TRBD1
CASSQGTGGAFPLEQYF
TGCGCCAGCAGCCAAGGTACAGGGGGCGCCTTTCCCCTCGAGCAGTACTTC
>TRBV15|few|TRBJ1-1|NA
CATSGSRVRGPMNTEAFF
TGTGCCACCAGCGGATCCAGGGTCCGGGGGCCTATGAACACTGAAGCTTTCTTT
>TRBV7-8|NA|TRBJ2-1|TRBD1
CASRQRTGIYNEQFF
TGTGCCAGCAGGCAGCGGACAGGGATATACAATGAGCAGTTCTTC
>TRBV20-1|NA|TRBJ1-6|NA
CSAAGRYNSPLHF
TGCAGTGCTGCCGGGCGGTATAATTCACCCCTCCACTTT
>TRBV10-3|few|TRBJ2-1|NA
CAIGGLEGHEQFF
TGTGCCATCGGGGGCCTAGAGGGACATGAGCAGTTCTTC
>TRBV10-3|few|TRBJ2-1|TRBD1
CAISEPPGQGYNEQFF
TGTGCCATCAGTGAGCCGCCTGGACAGGGCTACAATGAGCAGTTCTTC
>TRBV6-5|NA|TRBJ2-7|NA
CASSYSQSSYEQYF
TGTGCCAGCAGTTACTCGCAGAGCTCCTACGAGCAGTACTTC
>TRBV15|few|TRBJ1-5|NA
CATSRDRKQPQHF
TGTGCCACCAGCAGAGATCGAAAGCAGCCCCAGCATTTT
>TRBV7-2|NA|TRBJ2-5|NA
CASSLAEAIGETQYF
TGTGCCAGCAGCTTAGCGGAGGCGATCGGGGAGACCCAGTACTTC
>TRBV5-1|few|TRBJ2-3|TRBD2
CASSLPSGGARGTQYF
TGCGCCAGCAGCTTACCTAGCGGGGGGGCCCGTGGTACGCAGTATTTT
>TRBV5-1|NA|TRBJ2-1|TRBD1
CASKLQGPGGYNEQFF
TGCGCCAGCAAATTGCAGGGGCCAGGGGGATATAATGAGCAGTTCTTC
>TRBV20-1|few|TRBJ2-1|NA
CSAPGPNYEQFF
TGCAGTGCCCCGGGCCCAAACTATGAGCAGTTCTTC
>TRBV20-1|few|TRBJ2-1|TRBD1
CSALRPGQGAGNEQFF
TGCAGTGCTCTAAGACCGGGACAGGGGGCAGGGAATGAGCAGTTCTTC
>TRBV6-1|NA|TRBJ2-1|NA
CASTQRIGIEQFF
TGTGCCAGCACCCAAAGGATAGGGATAGAGCAGTTCTTC
>TRBV5-1|many|TRBJ2-1|NA
CASSLQGGETHEQFF
TGCGCCAGCAGCTTGCAGGGGGGAGAGACACATGAGCAGTTCTTC
>TRBV29-1|NA|TRBJ2-1|TRBD2
CSVEGRRGTPVGDEQFF
TGCAGCGTTGAAGGGCGGCGGGGGACTCCTGTGGGGGATGAGCAGTTCTTC
>TRBV20-1|NA|TRBJ2-3|NA
CSASYYRHTQYF
TGCAGTGCTAGCTACTACAGGCATACGCAGTATTTT
>TRBV12-3/TRBV12-4|NA|TRBJ2-1|TRBD2
CTSIPGLAQDSSYNEQFF
TGTACCAGCATCCCGGGACTAGCTCAGGATAGCTCCTACAATGAGCAGTTCTTC
>TRBV5-1|few|TRBJ2-7|NA
CASSSASEDEQYF
TGCGCCAGCAGCTCTGCCTCCGAGGACGAGCAGTACTTC